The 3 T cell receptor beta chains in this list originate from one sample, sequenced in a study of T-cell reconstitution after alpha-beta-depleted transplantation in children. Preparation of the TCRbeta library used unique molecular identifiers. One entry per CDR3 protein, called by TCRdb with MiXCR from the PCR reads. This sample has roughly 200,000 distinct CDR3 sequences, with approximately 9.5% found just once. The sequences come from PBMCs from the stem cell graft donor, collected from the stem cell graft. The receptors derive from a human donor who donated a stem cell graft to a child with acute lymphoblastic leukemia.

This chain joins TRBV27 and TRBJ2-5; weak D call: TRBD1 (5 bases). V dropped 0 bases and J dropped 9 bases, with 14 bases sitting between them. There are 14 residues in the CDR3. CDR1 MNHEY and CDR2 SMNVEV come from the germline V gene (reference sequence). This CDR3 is CASSLSGESWAQYF. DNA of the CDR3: TGTGCCAGCAGTTTATCAGGGGAATCATGGGCCCAGTACTTC.

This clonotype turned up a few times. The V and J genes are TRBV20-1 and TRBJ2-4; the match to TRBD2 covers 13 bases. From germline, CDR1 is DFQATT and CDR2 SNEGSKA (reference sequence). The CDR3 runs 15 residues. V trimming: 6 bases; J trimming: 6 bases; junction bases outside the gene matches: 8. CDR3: CSALGTSGISNIQYF. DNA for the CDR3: TGCAGTGCCCTGGGGACTAGCGGGATATCAAACATTCAGTACTTC.

The CDR3 DNA follows: TGTGCCATCAGTGACCGAACGACAGGAACTGGGGAGACCCAGTACTTC. The encoded protein is CAISDRTTGTGETQYF. The gene calls are TRBV10-3 and TRBJ2-5; tentative D call: TRBD1 (6 bases). Between the trimmed V and J ends, which lost 3 bases and 5 bases, there was a span of 19 bases. There are 16 residues in the CDR3. Germline CDR1 reads ENHRY; CDR2 reads SYGVKD.